What follows are 10 T cell receptor beta chains derived from one specimen sequenced in a study of cytomegalovirus exposure and HLA in healthy donors. Some clones are missing from TCRdb's copy, which holds only in-frame ones; the method was immunoSEQ multiplex PCR. This table has some 83,000 clones, roughly 94% appearing once. The specimen sequenced was PBMCs. The origin of the receptors is a woman between 18 and 29 years old in good health and CMV-seropositive.

The V call is TRBV9, the J call TRBJ1-3; D possibly corresponds to TRBD1 (5 bases). V lost 1 base to trimming and J lost 0 bases, with 14 bases between them. This CDR3 is 17 amino acids long. Per the germline V gene, CDR1 is SGDLS and CDR2 is YYNGEE. The chain's CDR3 is CASSVSPHRSSGNTIYF. In DNA form, the CDR3 reads TGTGCCAGCAGCGTATCCCCCCACAGGAGCTCTGGAAACACCATATATTTT. The full variable domain, in which reference TRBV9 and TRBJ1-3 provide the parts outside the CDR3, is DSGVTQTPKHLITATGQRVTLRCSPRSGDLSVYWYQQSLDQGLQFLIQYYNGEERAKGNILERFSAQQFPDLHSELNLSSLELGDSALYFCASSVSPHRSSGNTIYFGEGSWLTVV.

The gene calls are TRBV6-5 and TRBJ2-1; tentative D call: TRBD2 (5 bases). V lost 0 bases and J lost 6, with 12 bases in between. Germline-derived CDR1 and CDR2 are MNHEY and SVGAGI. This CDR3 comprises 15 residues. The DNA of the CDR3 is TGTGCCAGCAGTTACTCGGCTAGCTACAGCAATGAGCAGTTCTTC. It encodes CASSYSASYSNEQFF.

The genes are TRBV2 and TRBJ1-4; D is perhaps TRBD1 (5 bases). Deletions cut 7 bases from V and 4 bases from J, with 10 bases between. The germline V gene encodes CDR1 SNHLY and CDR2 FYNNEI. CDR3 length: 13 amino acids. CDR3 sequence (DNA): TGTGCCAGCATCTGGGGGGTTAATGAAAAACTGTTTTTT. This sequence encodes CASIWGVNEKLFF.

The chain employs TRBV9 and TRBJ1-2; perhaps TRBD1 as D (5 bases). This CDR3 comprises 14 residues. Germline V CDR1 and CDR2: SGDLS, YYNGEE. V lost 0 bases and J lost 4, with 10 bases in between. The CDR3 bases are TGTGCCAGCAGCGTAGCCCCCAGGGCCTATGGCTACACCTTC. Its translation is CASSVAPRAYGYTF.

This clone was counted a single time. The chain links TRBV29-1 to TRBJ1-1; maybe TRBD1 (6 bases). V lost 7 bases, J lost 0 bases, and 12 bases lay in between. CDR1 is SQVTM and CDR2 is ANQGSEA in the germline V gene. The CDR3 length is 13 residues. This CDR3 reads CSARDTMNTEAFF. As DNA, the CDR3 is TGCAGCGCCAGGGACACGATGAACACTGAAGCTTTCTTT.

This chain uses TRBV11-3 with TRBJ2-1; TRBD2 matches 9 bases. V lost 1 base, J lost 5 bases, and 6 bases stayed unmatched. Germline-derived CDR1 and CDR2 are SGHNT and YENEEA. The CDR3 covers 16 residues. CDR3 in amino acids: CASSLVTSGRDNEQFF. The CDR3 nucleotides read TGTGCCAGCAGCTTAGTCACTAGCGGGCGAGACAATGAGCAGTTCTTC.

The V gene is TRBV28, the J gene TRBJ2-3; maybe TRBD2 (7 bases). V was cut by 4 bases and J by 1 base, with 15 bases left in between. This CDR3 region has 16 residues. Germline V gene data show CDR1 as MDHEN and CDR2 as SYDVKM. CDR3 DNA: TGTGCCAGCAGTTGGGGAGGGGGTTTGGGCACAGATACGCAGTATTTT. Translation: CASSWGGGLGTDTQYF. The entire variable domain, with the rest obtained from reference TRBV28 and TRBJ2-3, is as follows: DVKVTQSSRYLVKRTGEKVFLECVQDMDHENMFWYRQDPGLGLRLIYFSYDVKMKEKGDIPEGYSVSREKKERFSLILESASTNQTSMYLCASSWGGGLGTDTQYFGPGTRLTVL.

The chain combines TRBV7-2 with TRBJ1-4; D is unresolved. Germline V gene lookup returns CDR1 SGHTA and CDR2 FQGNSA. The CDR3 has 15 amino acids. V was cut by 1 base and J by 3 bases, with 9 bases left in between. CDR3: CASSLDTAANEKLFF. CDR3 DNA sequence: TGTGCCAGCAGCTTAGATACAGCGGCTAATGAAAAACTGTTTTTT.

V is TRBV7-2 and J is TRBJ1-2, with D tentatively TRBD1 (5 bases). Per germline, CDR1 SGHTA and CDR2 FQGNSA. Deletions cut 1 base from V and 2 bases from J, with 11 bases between. The CDR3 totals 15 residues. The CDR3 DNA reads as TGTGCCAGCAGCTTAGTTCCGGGGGGAAACTATGGCTACACCTTC. Translated: CASSLVPGGNYGYTF.

The V and J genes are TRBV18 and TRBJ2-1; D is ambiguous. V shed 2 bases and J shed 5 bases, with 10 bases lying between them. Germline CDR1 is KGHSH and CDR2 is LQKENI. The CDR3 is 14 amino acids. CDR3 nucleotide sequence: TGTGCCAGCTCACCAGTTAGGCAGGACAATGAGCAGTTCTTC. This codes for CASSPVRQDNEQFF.